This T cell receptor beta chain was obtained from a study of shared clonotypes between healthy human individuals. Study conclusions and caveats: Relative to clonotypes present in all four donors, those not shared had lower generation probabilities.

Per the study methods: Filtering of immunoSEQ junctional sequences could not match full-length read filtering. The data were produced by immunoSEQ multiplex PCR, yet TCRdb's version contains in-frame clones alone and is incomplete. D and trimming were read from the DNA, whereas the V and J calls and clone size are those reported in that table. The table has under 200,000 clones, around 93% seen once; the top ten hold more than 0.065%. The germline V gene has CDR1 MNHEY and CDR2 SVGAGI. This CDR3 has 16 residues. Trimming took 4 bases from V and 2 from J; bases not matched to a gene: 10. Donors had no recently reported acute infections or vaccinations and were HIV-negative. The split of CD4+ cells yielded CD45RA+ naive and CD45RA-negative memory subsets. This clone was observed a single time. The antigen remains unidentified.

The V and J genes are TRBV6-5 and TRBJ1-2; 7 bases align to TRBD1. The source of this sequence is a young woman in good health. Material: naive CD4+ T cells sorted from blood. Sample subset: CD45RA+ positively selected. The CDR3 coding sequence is TGTGCCAGCAGTTCAGCCACCACAGGGGCCAACTATGGCTACACCTTC. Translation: CASSSATTGANYGYTF.